This T cell receptor beta chain was recorded in a study of T cell responses to AZD1222 COVID-19 vaccine. Sequenced by immunoSEQ multiplex PCR; TCRdb stores in-frame clones only, minus some. The sample holds approximately 99,000 clones, 87% seen once. The CDR3 runs 17 residues. The germline CDR1 and CDR2 sequences are KGHSH and LQKENI. The V and J ends lost 5 bases and 0 bases, in that order; junction bases with no gene match: 11. V gene TRBV18 combines with J gene TRBJ2-7; 9 bases are shared with TRBD1. The sample was peripheral blood, taken on day 0 of AZD1222 vaccination. The receptor was isolated from an adult in good health. The CDR3 nucleotides read TGTGCCAGCTCATCGGGGACAGGGCCGGGGAGCTCCTACGAGCAGTACTTC. This sequence encodes CASSSGTGPGSSYEQYF.